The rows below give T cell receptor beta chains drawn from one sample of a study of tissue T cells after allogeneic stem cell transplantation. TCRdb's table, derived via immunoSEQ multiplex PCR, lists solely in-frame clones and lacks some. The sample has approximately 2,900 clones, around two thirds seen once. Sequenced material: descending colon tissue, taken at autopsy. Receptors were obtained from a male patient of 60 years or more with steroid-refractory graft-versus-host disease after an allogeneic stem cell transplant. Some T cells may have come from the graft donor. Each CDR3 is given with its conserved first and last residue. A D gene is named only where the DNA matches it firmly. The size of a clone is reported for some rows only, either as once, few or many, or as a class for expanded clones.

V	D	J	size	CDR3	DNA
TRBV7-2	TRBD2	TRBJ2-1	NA	CASSPGTSGVGSYNEQFF	TGTGCCAGCAGCCCCGGGACTAGCGGGGTTGGCTCCTACAATGAGCAGTTCTTC
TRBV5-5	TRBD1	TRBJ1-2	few	CASSSPGQGLYGYTF	TGTGCCAGCAGCTCCCCGGGACAGGGGCTCTATGGCTACACCTTC
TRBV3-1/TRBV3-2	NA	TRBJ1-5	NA	CASSHSYREGSNQPQHF	TGTGCCAGCAGCCACTCCTACAGGGAAGGTAGCAATCAGCCCCAGCATTTT
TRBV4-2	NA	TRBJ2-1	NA	CASSQEPSLNEQFF	TGTGCCAGCAGCCAAGAACCCTCACTGAATGAGCAGTTCTTC
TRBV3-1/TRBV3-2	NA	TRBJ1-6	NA	CASSLENRLGSSYNSPLHF	TGTGCCAGCAGCCTCGAAAATAGACTGGGGAGCTCCTATAATTCACCCCTCCACTTT
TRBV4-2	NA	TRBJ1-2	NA	CASSPGHNYGYTF	TGTGCCAGCAGCCCGGGACACAACTATGGCTACACCTTC
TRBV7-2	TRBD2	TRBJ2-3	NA	CASSLTSRLAGTDTQYF	TGTGCCAGCAGCCTTACATCCAGACTAGCGGGCACAGATACGCAGTATTTT
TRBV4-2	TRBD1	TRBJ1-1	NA	CASSQEQVGGYTEAFF	TGTGCCAGCAGCCAAGAACAAGTAGGGGGCTACACTGAAGCTTTCTTT
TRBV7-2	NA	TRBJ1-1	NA	CASSLGSGTEAFF	TGTGCCAGCAGCTTAGGTTCGGGCACTGAAGCTTTCTTT
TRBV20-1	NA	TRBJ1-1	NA	CSAMSGTEAFF	TGCAGTGCCATGAGTGGGACTGAAGCTTTCTTT
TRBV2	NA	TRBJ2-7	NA	CASSVGTSYEQYF	TGTGCCAGCAGTGTAGGTACTAGCTACGAGCAGTACTTC
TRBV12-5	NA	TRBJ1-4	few	CASGLRPYEKLFF	TGTGCTAGTGGTTTGCGGCCCTATGAAAAACTGTTTTTT
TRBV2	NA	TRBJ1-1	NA	CASSVGGGSNEAFF	TGTGCCAGCAGTGTAGGGGGGGGTTCGAATGAAGCTTTCTTT
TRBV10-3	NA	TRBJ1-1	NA	CAISDFITATEAFF	TGTGCCATCAGTGACTTTATAACCGCCACTGAAGCTTTCTTT
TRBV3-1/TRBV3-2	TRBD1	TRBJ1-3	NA	CASSDRDVRRNTIYF	TGTGCCAGCAGCGACAGGGACGTTAGAAGAAACACCATATATTTT
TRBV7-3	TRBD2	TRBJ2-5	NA	CASSSRGGAETQYF	TGTGCCAGCAGCTCCCGCGGGGGGGCTGAGACCCAGTACTTC
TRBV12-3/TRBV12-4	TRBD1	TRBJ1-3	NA	CASRSSGGYTIYF	TGTGCCAGCAGGTCTTCAGGGGGATACACCATATATTTT
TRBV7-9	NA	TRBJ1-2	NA	CASSLNYGYTF	TGTGCCAGCAGCTTAAACTATGGCTACACCTTC
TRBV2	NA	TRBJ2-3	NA	CASSGGTASTDTQYF	TGTGCCAGCAGTGGGGGCACAGCGTCCACAGATACGCAGTATTTT
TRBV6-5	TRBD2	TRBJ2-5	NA	CASSSFSGGAETQYF	TGTGCCAGCAGTTCCTTTAGCGGGGGGGCGGAGACCCAGTACTTC
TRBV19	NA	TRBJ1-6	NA	CASRTAQGVYSPLHF	TGTGCCAGTAGAACGGCCCAGGGAGTTTATTCACCCCTCCACTTT
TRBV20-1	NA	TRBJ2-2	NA	CSASTGGLTGELFF	TGCAGTGCTAGTACAGGCGGTCTCACCGGGGAGCTGTTTTTT
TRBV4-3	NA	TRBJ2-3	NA	CASSQGLGATDTQYF	TGCGCCAGCAGCCAAGGATTGGGGGCCACAGATACGCAGTATTTT
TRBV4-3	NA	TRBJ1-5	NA	CASSQAVGGNQPQHF	TGCGCCAGCAGCCAAGCAGTAGGGGGCAATCAGCCCCAGCATTTT
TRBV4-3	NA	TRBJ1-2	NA	CASSQELQSAYGYTF	TGCGCCAGCAGCCAAGAACTACAGTCTGCCTATGGCTACACCTTC
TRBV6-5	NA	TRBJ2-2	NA	CASIDPLPAELFF	TGTGCCAGCATAGACCCGTTGCCAGCGGAGCTGTTTTTT
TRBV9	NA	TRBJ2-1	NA	CASSVGGPSYNEQFF	TGTGCCAGCAGCGTAGGGGGGCCCTCCTACAATGAGCAGTTCTTC
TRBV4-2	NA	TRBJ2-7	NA	CASSQEGGRSEEQYF	TGTGCCAGCAGCCAAGAGGGCGGCAGGAGTGAGGAGCAGTACTTC
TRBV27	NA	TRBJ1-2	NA	CASSLEGNYGYTF	TGTGCCAGCAGTCTGGAGGGGAACTATGGCTACACCTTC
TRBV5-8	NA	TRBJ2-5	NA	CASSLGTSGQETQYF	TGTGCCAGCAGCCTCGGGACCTCTGGCCAAGAGACCCAGTACTTC
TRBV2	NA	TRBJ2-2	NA	CASMRVGTTGELFF	TGTGCCAGCATGAGGGTCGGAACAACCGGGGAGCTGTTTTTT
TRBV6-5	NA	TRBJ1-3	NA	CASSYSSRGSGNTIYF	TGTGCCAGCAGTTACTCGAGCAGGGGCTCTGGAAACACCATATATTTT
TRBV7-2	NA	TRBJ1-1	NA	CASSDSGKGAFF	TGTGCCAGCAGTGATTCGGGTAAGGGTGCTTTCTTT
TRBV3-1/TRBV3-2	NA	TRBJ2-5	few	CASSQAIRFGETQYF	TGTGCCAGCAGCCAGGCGATTCGCTTTGGGGAGACCCAGTACTTC
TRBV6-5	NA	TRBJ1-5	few	CASSYSRRQPQHF	TGTGCCAGCAGTTACTCTAGGCGACAGCCCCAGCATTTT
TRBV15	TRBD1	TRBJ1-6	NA	CATSRDRGKSPLHF	TGTGCCACCAGCCGGGACAGGGGGAAATCACCCCTCCACTTT
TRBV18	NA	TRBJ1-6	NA	CASSPMAENWNSPLHF	TGTGCCAGCTCACCGATGGCAGAGAATTGGAATTCACCCCTCCACTTT
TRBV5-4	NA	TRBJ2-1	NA	CASSITLKDEQFF	TGTGCCAGCAGCATAACTTTAAAGGATGAGCAGTTCTTC
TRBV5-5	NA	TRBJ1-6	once	CASSLDNSPLHF	TGTGCCAGCAGCTTGGACAATTCACCCCTCCACTTT
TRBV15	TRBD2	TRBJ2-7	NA	CATSTRPGGGYEQYF	TGTGCCACCAGCACCCGACCCGGCGGGGGCTACGAGCAGTACTTC
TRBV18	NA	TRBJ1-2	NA	CASSPPTRGRASYGYTF	TGTGCCAGCTCACCACCTACCCGCGGAAGGGCGAGCTATGGCTACACCTTC
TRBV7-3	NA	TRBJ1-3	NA	CASSLGGSGNTIYF	TGTGCCAGCAGCTTGGGGGGCTCTGGAAACACCATATATTTT
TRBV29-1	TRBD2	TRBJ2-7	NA	CSVLKSGGFYEQYF	TGCAGCGTTTTAAAAAGCGGGGGATTCTACGAGCAGTACTTC
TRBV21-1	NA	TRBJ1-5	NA	CASSKSRGGRNQPQHF	TGTGCCAGCAGCAAATCTAGGGGGGGACGCAATCAGCCCCAGCATTTT
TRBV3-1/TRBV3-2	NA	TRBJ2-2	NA	CASSQQGRELFF	TGTGCCAGCAGCCAGCAGGGACGGGAGCTGTTTTTT
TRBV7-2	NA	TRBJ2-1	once	CASSYSPGQSSYNEQFF	TGTGCCAGCAGCTACAGCCCGGGACAAAGCTCCTACAATGAGCAGTTCTTC
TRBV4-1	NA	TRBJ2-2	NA	CASRGLVQGDGELFF	TGCGCCAGCAGGGGGCTTGTACAGGGTGACGGGGAGCTGTTTTTT
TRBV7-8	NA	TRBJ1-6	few	CASSLPGIYSPLHF	TGTGCCAGCAGCTTACCCGGGATTTATTCACCCCTCCACTTT
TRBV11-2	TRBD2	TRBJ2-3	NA	CASSYGTSGGVDTQYF	TGTGCCAGCAGCTACGGGACTAGCGGGGGGGTGGATACGCAGTATTTT
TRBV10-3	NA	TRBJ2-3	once	CAISVAGEGTDTQYF	TGTGCCATCAGTGTCGCTGGGGAGGGCACAGATACGCAGTATTTT
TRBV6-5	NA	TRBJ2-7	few	CASSYRRGQNEQYF	TGTGCCAGCAGTTACCGGAGGGGGCAGAACGAGCAGTACTTC